The 32 T cell receptor beta chains reported below all come from one sample, sequenced in a study of blood T cell repertoires in COVID-19. Profiling relied on immunoSEQ multiplex PCR, and the TCRdb table lists in-frame clones only, not all of them. The repertoire consists of roughly 200,000 clones, with around 90% occurring once and the leading ten covering more than 2.5%. Sequences were obtained from PBMCs or T cells enriched from blood (not recorded which). All receptors derive from a woman in her twenties or thirties who had recovered from COVID-19.

The rearrangement uses TRBV7-9 and TRBJ2-3; TRBD2 matches at 12 bases. CDR1 and CDR2 from the germline V gene are SEHNR and FQNEAQ (reference sequence). J was trimmed by 1 base and V by 1 base; bases with no gene match: 9. The length of the CDR3 is 19 residues. This CDR3 is CASSLVRASGGVRTDTQYF. The CDR3 coding sequence is TGTGCCAGCAGCTTAGTTCGGGCTAGCGGGGGGGTTCGCACAGATACGCAGTATTTT. The complete variable domain, with remaining parts taken from reference TRBV7-9 and TRBJ2-3, reads DTGVSQNPRHKITKRGQNVTFRCDPISEHNRLYWYRQTLGQGPEFLTYFQNEAQLEKSRLLSDRFSAERPKGSFSTLEIQRTEQGDSAMYLCASSLVRASGGVRTDTQYFGPGTRLTVL.

The chain combines TRBV28 with TRBJ2-1; TRBD1 is a possible D gene (5 bases). CDR1 is MDHEN and CDR2 is SYDVKM in the germline V gene. This CDR3 contains 16 residues. Trimming removed 7 bases at V and 4 bases at J, with 20 bases between. The CDR3 region is CASNPNTQAGYNEQFF. CDR3 sequence (DNA): TGTGCCAGCAACCCGAACACACAGGCTGGATACAATGAGCAGTTCTTC.

The chain joins TRBV21-1 to TRBJ1-4. TRBV21-1 is recorded as a pseudogene. CDR3 length: 13 residues. DNA for the CDR3: TGTGCCAGACTAGGAGGGGAGAGTGAAAAACTGTTTTTT. It translates to CARLGGESEKLFF.

The genes are TRBV6-2 or TRBV6-3 and TRBJ1-1; D is uncertain. V dropped 1 base and J dropped 4 bases, with 10 bases sitting between them. Germline assignment: CDR1 MNHEY and CDR2 SVGEGT. The CDR3 length is 14 residues. The CDR3 sequence: CASSYWGGGTEAFF. The CDR3 DNA reads as TGTGCCAGCAGTTACTGGGGAGGCGGCACTGAAGCTTTCTTT.

The chain links TRBV19 to TRBJ1-1; D is undetermined. CDR1 and CDR2 (germline): LNHDA, SQIVND (reference sequence). This CDR3 contains 12 residues. Trimming removed 7 bases at V and 8 bases at J, with 14 bases between. The CDR3 nucleotides are TGTGCCAGTATTCTCCTACCCGGGGAAGCTTTCTTT. Amino acids: CASILLPGEAFF.

The chain carries TRBV4-2 and TRBJ2-1, with 7 bases fitting TRBD1. With 0 bases clipped from V and 0 bases from J, the junction kept 8 bases outside the gene matches. The CDR3 length is 18 residues. Germline lookup yields CDR1 LGHNA and CDR2 YNFKEQ. CDR3 loop: CASSQEGPTGSSYNEQFF. CDR3 DNA sequence: TGTGCCAGCAGCCAAGAAGGGCCGACAGGGAGCTCCTACAATGAGCAGTTCTTC.

The rearrangement joins TRBV4-3 to TRBJ2-1; 10 bases are shared with TRBD2. V shed 0 bases and J 8 bases; nucleotides not matched to a gene: 7. The germline V gene encodes CDR1 LGHNA and CDR2 YSLEER. CDR3 length: 16 amino acids. CDR3 sequence: CASSQDSAGGYYEQFF. CDR3 DNA: TGCGCCAGCAGCCAAGATTCAGCGGGGGGGTACTATGAGCAGTTCTTC.

CDR3 loop: CASSHLYRANTEAFF. The DNA of the CDR3 is TGTGCCAGCAGCCATCTATACAGGGCAAACACTGAAGCTTTCTTT. V is TRBV3-1 (or the pseudogene TRBV3-2) and J is TRBJ1-1, with D possibly being TRBD1 (6 bases). In germline, CDR1 is LGHDT, CDR2 YNNKEL (reference sequence). The CDR3 covers 15 residues. Trimming removed 3 bases from V and 2 bases from J, with 13 bases in between.

The rearrangement uses TRBV15 and TRBJ1-2, with unresolved D. Trimming took 6 bases from V and 0 from J, leaving 5 bases between them. The CDR3 is 12 residues long. The germline CDR1 and CDR2 sequences are LNHNV and YYDKDF (reference sequence). The DNA for the CDR3 is TGTGCCACCAGTCAGACTAACTATGGCTACACCTTC. It translates to CATSQTNYGYTF.

In this sample, this clone turned up a few times. The chain combines TRBV6-1 with TRBJ2-7; 8 bases are shared with TRBD2. Per the germline V gene, CDR1 is MNHNS and CDR2 is SASEGT. Germline trimming cut 2 bases from V and 3 bases from J; bases unmatched to any gene: 6. The CDR3 spans 15 residues. CDR3 region: CASSELISGGYEQYF. The DNA of the CDR3 is TGTGCCAGCAGTGAATTAATCAGCGGGGGCTACGAGCAGTACTTC.

The rearrangement uses TRBV5-6 and TRBJ1-6; no firm D call. Germline loops: CDR1 SGHDT, CDR2 YYEEEE. CDR3 size: 14 residues. Trimming pared 0 bases from V and 7 bases from J, leaving 8 bases between. CDR3 DNA: TGTGCCAGCAGCTTGGGACACCCGAATTCACCCCTCCACTTT. This translates into CASSLGHPNSPLHF.

This clone was seen once. The rearrangement joins TRBV6-5 to TRBJ1-2; 9 positions agree with TRBD1. V was clipped by 0 bases and J by 0 bases; unmatched bases: 2. The CDR3 is made up of 16 amino acids. The germline V gene encodes CDR1 MNHEY and CDR2 SVGAGI. CDR3 in amino acids: CASSYSGTGPNYGYTF. CDR3 DNA sequence: TGTGCCAGCAGTTACTCGGGGACAGGGCCTAACTATGGCTACACCTTC.

This clone was recorded once. The chain carries TRBV6-5 and TRBJ2-5; 12 nucleotides match TRBD2. Germline values: CDR1 MNHEY, CDR2 SVGAGI. CDR3 length: 15 residues. V trimming: 6 bases; J trimming: 2 bases; junction bases outside the gene matches: 4. The CDR3 region has the DNA TGTGCCAGCAGCCGACTAGCGGGGGTGCAAGAGACCCAGTACTTC. The encoded protein is CASSRLAGVQETQYF.

The V and J genes are TRBV7-2 and TRBJ2-2; TRBD2 might be the D (6 bases). V was pared by 5 bases and J by 0 bases, with 13 bases between. This CDR3 is built from 16 residues. CDR1 SGHTA and CDR2 FQGNSA come from the germline V gene. The CDR3 reads CASSPQWGANTGELFF. The CDR3 region has the DNA TGTGCCAGCAGCCCGCAGTGGGGGGCGAACACCGGGGAGCTGTTTTTT.

The chain recombines TRBV7-9 with TRBJ2-1, with a tentative D call TRBD2 (6 bases). Trimming pared 4 bases from V and 6 bases from J, leaving 16 bases between. Germline lookup yields CDR1 SEHNR and CDR2 FQNEAQ (reference sequence). The CDR3 consists of 15 residues. CDR3 protein: CASSSTGERTNEQFF. DNA of the CDR3: TGTGCCAGCAGCTCAACGGGGGAGCGGACCAATGAGCAGTTCTTC.

The gene calls are TRBV24-1 and TRBJ2-6, with TRBD1 matching over 9 bases. The CDR3 is made up of 15 amino acids. V was pared by 11 bases and J by 4 bases, with 8 bases of the junction left unmatched. The germline V gene encodes CDR1 KGHDR and CDR2 SFDVKD. CDR3 nucleotides: TGTGCCATCGGGACAGGGAGTACAGGGGCCAACGTCCTGACTTTC. It yields the protein CAIGTGSTGANVLTF.

This clone was counted between two and nine times. The gene calls are TRBV25-1 and TRBJ1-1; perhaps TRBD1 as D (6 bases). The CDR3 consists of 15 residues. V was clipped by 5 bases and J by 1 base, with 14 bases between them. CDR1 is MGHDK and CDR2 is SYGVNS in the germline V gene. This CDR3 reads CASSPLDRTNTEAFF. The CDR3 DNA reads as TGTGCCAGCAGTCCATTAGACAGGACGAACACTGAAGCTTTCTTT. Full variable domain (rest looked up from reference TRBV25-1 and TRBJ1-1): EADIYQTPRYLVIGTGKKITLECSQTMGHDKMYWYQQDPGMELHLIHYSYGVNSTEKGDLSSESTVSRIRTEHFPLTLESARPSHTSQYLCASSPLDRTNTEAFFGQGTRLTVV.

This chain joins TRBV4-3 and TRBJ1-2; 8 bases are shared with TRBD1. Per germline, CDR1 LGHNA and CDR2 YSLEER. V shed 0 bases and J 5 bases; nucleotides not matched to a gene: 5. This CDR3 has 15 amino acids. CDR3: CASSQDRDRWYGYTF. The DNA for the CDR3 is TGCGCCAGCAGCCAAGACCGGGACAGGTGGTATGGCTACACCTTC.

The chain is built from TRBV5-5 and TRBJ2-7, with 7 bases matching TRBD1. V dropped 0 bases and J dropped 5; count of bases not matched to a gene: 8. This CDR3 contains 15 residues. Germline V gene sequence: CDR1 SGHKS, CDR2 YYEKEE (reference sequence). The CDR3 region is CASSLVDRVGHEQYF. CDR3 bases: TGTGCCAGCAGCTTGGTCGACAGGGTTGGCCACGAGCAGTACTTC.

The rearrangement uses TRBV19 and TRBJ1-4; 10 bases line up with TRBD1. The germline V gene encodes CDR1 LNHDA and CDR2 SQIVND (reference sequence). Germline trimming cut 6 bases from V and 4 bases from J; bases unmatched to any gene: 5. There are 15 residues in the CDR3. This chain's CDR3 is CASSTTGGVNEKLFF. The DNA for the CDR3 is TGTGCCAGTAGCACGACAGGGGGCGTTAATGAAAAACTGTTTTTT. Together with reference TRBV19 and TRBJ1-4, the CDR3 gives the full variable domain: DGGITQSPKYLFRKEGQNVTLSCEQNLNHDAMYWYRQDPGQGLRLIYYSQIVNDFQKGDIAEGYSVSREKKESFPLTVTSAQKNPTAFYLCASSTTGGVNEKLFFGSGTQLSVL.

The J gene is TRBJ2-1, the V gene TRBV3-1 (or the pseudogene TRBV3-2); TRBD2 agrees at 11 bases. Germline V gene data show CDR1 as LGHDT and CDR2 as YNNKEL (reference sequence). V gave up 4 bases and J gave up 4 bases; unmatched junction bases: 6. This CDR3 is built from 16 residues. The CDR3 here is CASSPEVAGGYNEQFF. CDR3 DNA sequence: TGTGCCAGCAGCCCCGAAGTAGCGGGGGGGTACAATGAGCAGTTCTTC.

The chain links TRBV10-2 to TRBJ2-3, with D possibly being TRBD2 (5 bases). The CDR3 totals 15 residues. The germline V and J ends were trimmed by 8 bases and 2 bases, with 17 bases remaining between them. The V gene's germline CDR1 is WSHSY and CDR2 SAAADI. CDR3 protein: CASCVARADTDTQYF. The CDR3, as DNA: TGCGCCAGCTGTGTAGCGAGGGCCGACACAGATACGCAGTATTTT.

The V gene is TRBV3-1 (or the pseudogene TRBV3-2), the J gene TRBJ1-6, with TRBD1 identical over 7 bases. After removal of 4 bases from V and 10 bases from J, the junction contained 10 bases not matched to a gene. CDR3 length equals 15 residues. CDR1 is LGHDT, CDR2 YNNKEL, per germline (reference sequence). CDR3: CASSRLGQVFSPLHF. The CDR3 coding sequence is TGTGCCAGCAGCCGACTTGGACAGGTTTTCTCACCCCTCCACTTT.

The CDR3 sequence is CASSPTGYTEAFF. The CDR3 coding sequence is TGTGCCAGTAGTCCCACCGGGTACACTGAAGCTTTCTTT. The chain joins TRBV19 to TRBJ1-1; D is unresolved. V was pared by 5 bases and J by 3 bases, with 10 bases between. The CDR3 has 13 amino acids. Germline assignment: CDR1 LNHDA and CDR2 SQIVND (reference sequence). Full variable domain (missing parts from reference TRBV19 and TRBJ1-1): DGGITQSPKYLFRKEGQNVTLSCEQNLNHDAMYWYRQDPGQGLRLIYYSQIVNDFQKGDIAEGYSVSREKKESFPLTVTSAQKNPTAFYLCASSPTGYTEAFFGQGTRLTVV.

The gene calls are TRBV18 and TRBJ1-2, with D unresolved. The V gene's germline CDR1 is KGHSH and CDR2 LQKENI. This CDR3 spans 12 amino acids. V lost 3 bases, J lost 6 bases, and 8 bases lay in between. The CDR3: CASSPAADGYTF. CDR3 sequence (DNA): TGTGCCAGCTCACCGGCGGCGGATGGCTACACCTTC.

This chain joins TRBV14 and TRBJ1-6; tentative D call: TRBD1 (6 bases). V shed 3 bases and J shed 7 bases, with 10 bases lying between them. In germline, CDR1 is SGHDN, CDR2 FVKESK. CDR3 length: 14 amino acids. CDR3 nucleotide sequence: TGTGCCAGCAGCCATCCAGGGGCAAATTCACCCCTCCACTTT. Residues: CASSHPGANSPLHF. Looking up the rest from reference TRBV14 and TRBJ1-6 gives the full variable domain: EAGVTQFPSHSVIEKGQTVTLRCDPISGHDNLYWYRRVMGKEIKFLLHFVKESKQDESGMPNNRFLAERTGGTYSTLKVQPAELEDSGVYFCASSHPGANSPLHFGNGTRLTVT.

The gene calls are TRBV25-1 and TRBJ2-5; 8 nucleotides agree with TRBD1. The CDR3 spans 15 residues. Trimming at V came to 2 bases and at J to 1 base, leaving 3 bases not matched to a gene. Germline CDR1 reads MGHDK; CDR2 reads SYGVNS. The CDR3 protein is CASSESGQGQETQYF. DNA for the CDR3: TGTGCCAGCAGTGAAAGCGGACAGGGCCAAGAGACCCAGTACTTC.

The V gene is TRBV4-2, the J gene TRBJ1-4; a possible D gene is TRBD1 (5 bases). V was clipped by 0 bases and J by 7 bases, with 24 bases between them. The CDR3 contains 19 residues. Per the germline V gene, CDR1 is LGHNA and CDR2 is YNFKEQ. CDR3 bases: TGTGCCAGCAGCCAAGATTTGTCCGTGGGGGGGGTCCAAGCTGAAAAACTGTTTTTT. This encodes CASSQDLSVGGVQAEKLFF.

The chain employs TRBV5-6 and TRBJ2-2; TRBD2 matches at 9 bases. The germline CDR1 and CDR2 sequences are SGHDT and YYEEEE. With 4 bases clipped from V and 7 bases from J, the junction kept 5 bases outside the gene matches. The length of the CDR3 is 14 residues. CDR3 sequence reads: CASSVSGGNGELFF. CDR3 bases: TGTGCCAGCAGCGTTAGCGGGGGTAACGGGGAGCTGTTTTTT. The variable domain in full, completed from reference TRBV5-6 and TRBJ2-2, reads DAGVTQSPTHLIKTRGQQVTLRCSPKSGHDTVSWYQQALGQGPQFIFQYYEEEERQRGNFPDRFSGHQFPNYSSELNVNALLLGDSALYLCASSVSGGNGELFFGEGSRLTVL.

The chain joins TRBV7-2 to TRBJ2-2; perhaps TRBD2 as D (5 bases). Germline loops: CDR1 SGHTA, CDR2 FQGNSA. V was cut by 3 bases and J by 5 bases, with 16 bases left in between. The CDR3 has 16 residues. The CDR3 spells CASSFTLGGGTGELFF. Here the CDR3 DNA reads TGTGCCAGCAGCTTTACGCTCGGCGGCGGGACCGGGGAGCTGTTTTTT. Full variable domain (remainder filled in from reference TRBV7-2 and TRBJ2-2): GAGVSQSPSNKVTEKGKDVELRCDPISGHTALYWYRQSLGQGLEFLIYFQGNSAPDKSGLPSDRFSAERTGGSVSTLTIQRTQQEDSAVYLCASSFTLGGGTGELFFGEGSRLTVL.

The V call is TRBV6-5, the J call TRBJ1-1; 8 positions match TRBD1. CDR1 is MNHEY, CDR2 SVGAGI, per germline. This CDR3 is built from 13 residues. V was clipped by 8 bases and J by 4 bases; unmatched bases: 6. The CDR3: CASLVDRGTEAFF. CDR3 DNA: TGTGCCAGCCTTGTCGACAGGGGCACTGAAGCTTTCTTT.

The chain combines TRBV5-6 with TRBJ1-5; D unclear. Germline V CDR1 and CDR2: SGHDT, YYEEEE. CDR3 size: 13 residues. The V and J ends lost 2 bases and 4 bases respectively, with 7 bases between them. The CDR3 sequence: CASSLELNQPQHF. CDR3 nucleotides: TGTGCCAGCAGCTTAGAGCTTAATCAGCCCCAGCATTTT.